A selection of T cell receptor beta chains follows, all from one sample in a study of T cells in Graves' hyperthyroidism and ophthalmopathy. TCRdb re-analysed the multiplex PCR reads in MiXCR, keeping a single row per CDR3 protein. The repertoire consists of about 520,000 distinct CDR3 sequences, with around 24% occurring once and the leading ten covering around 11%. The sequencing input was blood. The receptors shown here come from a woman under 40 with Graves' ophthalmopathy. CDR3s include the opening cysteine and the closing phenylalanine or tryptophan. A D gene is named only where the DNA matches it firmly. Clone size, where shown, is once, few, many, or a class for clones that have expanded.

v_call: TRBV12-5; d_call: TRBD1; j_call: TRBJ2-5; clone_size: many; cdr3_nt: TGTGCTAGTGGTTTGGCCCGACAGGGTTTCGAGACCCAGTACTTC; cdr3_aa: CASGLARQGFETQYF
v_call: TRBV18; d_call: -; j_call: TRBJ1-5; clone_size: -; cdr3_nt: TGTGCCAGCTCACCACAGGGGTTCGTCAGTCAGCCCCAGCATTTT; cdr3_aa: CASSPQGFVSQPQHF
v_call: TRBV20-1; d_call: -; j_call: TRBJ1-5; clone_size: -; cdr3_nt: TGCAGTGCTTTAGCTTTTTTGGCAGGCGCAAATAGCAATCAGCCCCAGCATTTT; cdr3_aa: CSALAFLAGANSNQPQHF
v_call: TRBV6-1; d_call: -; j_call: TRBJ1-3; clone_size: many; cdr3_nt: TGTGCCAGCAGTGAAGAGTGGGGAAACACCATATATTTT; cdr3_aa: CASSEEWGNTIYF
v_call: TRBV2; d_call: -; j_call: TRBJ2-5; clone_size: many; cdr3_nt: TGTGCCAGCAAATCCGACAGGCGCCAAGAGACCCAGTACTTC; cdr3_aa: CASKSDRRQETQYF
v_call: TRBV20-1; d_call: TRBD1; j_call: TRBJ1-6; clone_size: -; cdr3_nt: TGCAGTGCTAGAGAGGACAGGGGTTATTCACCCCTCCACTTT; cdr3_aa: CSAREDRGYSPLHF
v_call: TRBV12-3/TRBV12-4; d_call: -; j_call: TRBJ2-5; clone_size: many; cdr3_nt: TGTGCCAGCAGTTTGACACCACCGGGGACCCAGTACTTC; cdr3_aa: CASSLTPPGTQYF
v_call: TRBV6-1; d_call: -; j_call: TRBJ1-5; clone_size: -; cdr3_nt: TGTGCCAGCAAAGATCTAGGGAGCAATCAGCCCCAGCATTTT; cdr3_aa: CASKDLGSNQPQHF
v_call: TRBV28; d_call: -; j_call: TRBJ2-7; clone_size: many; cdr3_nt: TGTGCCAGCAGCAGCGAGTCCCCCTACGAGCAGTACTTC; cdr3_aa: CASSSESPYEQYF
v_call: TRBV3-1; d_call: -; j_call: TRBJ1-1; clone_size: few; cdr3_nt: TGTGCCAGCAGCCAAAAGGGATTCACTGAAGCTTTCTTT; cdr3_aa: CASSQKGFTEAFF
v_call: TRBV11-2; d_call: -; j_call: TRBJ2-7; clone_size: -; cdr3_nt: TGTGCCAGCAGCCCCCTTAGGCAGACCTACGAGCAGTACTTC; cdr3_aa: CASSPLRQTYEQYF
v_call: TRBV20-1; d_call: -; j_call: TRBJ2-2; clone_size: many; cdr3_nt: TGCAGTGCTAGGGTTGCCGGGGATAACACCGGGGAGCTGTTTTTT; cdr3_aa: CSARVAGDNTGELFF
v_call: TRBV19; d_call: -; j_call: TRBJ1-1; clone_size: many; cdr3_nt: TGTGCCAGTAGTATCCCGTTGACTGAGAACACTGAAGCTTTCTTT; cdr3_aa: CASSIPLTENTEAFF
v_call: TRBV5-6; d_call: -; j_call: TRBJ1-1; clone_size: many; cdr3_nt: TGTGCCAGCAGCTTACAGATGATGGGGACTGAAGCTTTCTTT; cdr3_aa: CASSLQMMGTEAFF
v_call: TRBV15; d_call: -; j_call: TRBJ1-5; clone_size: many; cdr3_nt: TGTGCCACCGTCGAAGGGGGGCCGGGGCAGCCCCAGCATTTT; cdr3_aa: CATVEGGPGQPQHF
v_call: TRBV27; d_call: TRBD1; j_call: TRBJ1-1; clone_size: many; cdr3_nt: TGTGCCAGCAGTGGTTATCAGGGGGGCACTGAAGCTTTCTTT; cdr3_aa: CASSGYQGGTEAFF
v_call: TRBV20-1; d_call: -; j_call: TRBJ2-5; clone_size: few; cdr3_nt: TGCAGTGCTAGAGATTATGGCGGGGTCGAGACCCAGTACTTC; cdr3_aa: CSARDYGGVETQYF
v_call: TRBV11-2; d_call: -; j_call: TRBJ1-5; clone_size: few; cdr3_nt: TGTGCCAGCAGTTATCAGAGTAATCAGCCCCAGCATTTT; cdr3_aa: CASSYQSNQPQHF
v_call: TRBV30; d_call: TRBD1; j_call: TRBJ1-2; clone_size: -; cdr3_nt: TGTGCCTGGACGCCGCCCGCCGGGACAGGGGGCGGCTACACCTTC; cdr3_aa: CAWTPPAGTGGGYTF
v_call: TRBV7-2; d_call: -; j_call: TRBJ1-3; clone_size: many; cdr3_nt: TGTGCCAGCAGCCCCTTCTCCCGGGACACCATATATTTT; cdr3_aa: CASSPFSRDTIYF
v_call: TRBV3-1; d_call: -; j_call: TRBJ1-1; clone_size: -; cdr3_nt: TGTGCCAGCAGCCCACGATATGGAGGGGGGATGGGGACTGAAGCTTTCTTT; cdr3_aa: CASSPRYGGGMGTEAFF
v_call: TRBV27; d_call: TRBD1; j_call: TRBJ1-1; clone_size: -; cdr3_nt: TGTGCCAGCAGTTTAGAAGACAGGGCGGCTGAAGCTTTCTTT; cdr3_aa: CASSLEDRAAEAFF
v_call: TRBV28; d_call: TRBD1; j_call: TRBJ2-2; clone_size: many; cdr3_nt: TGTGCCAGCAGCAGGGACAGGGGGCGAGTCGGGGAGCTGTTTTTT; cdr3_aa: CASSRDRGRVGELFF
v_call: TRBV12-3/TRBV12-4; d_call: TRBD2; j_call: TRBJ2-5; clone_size: few; cdr3_nt: TGTGCCAGCACCAGCAATAGCGGGGGCGCCCAAGAGACCCAGTACTTC; cdr3_aa: CASTSNSGGAQETQYF
v_call: TRBV6-2/TRBV6-3; d_call: -; j_call: TRBJ1-1; clone_size: many; cdr3_nt: TGTGCCAGCAGGGCCACGGGAGAGGTAATAGCTGAAGCTTTCTTT; cdr3_aa: CASRATGEVIAEAFF
v_call: TRBV20-1; d_call: -; j_call: TRBJ1-5; clone_size: few; cdr3_nt: TGCAGTGCTAGAGGCCCGGGAGGTCAGCCCCAGCATTTT; cdr3_aa: CSARGPGGQPQHF
v_call: TRBV19; d_call: -; j_call: TRBJ2-7; clone_size: many; cdr3_nt: TGTGCCAGTACCCCAAGGGGGGGCGCTTCTGCCTACGAGCAGTACTTC; cdr3_aa: CASTPRGGASAYEQYF
v_call: TRBV10-3; d_call: TRBD1; j_call: TRBJ2-2; clone_size: many; cdr3_nt: TGTGCCATCCGGGACAGATCGAACACCGGGGAGCTGTTTTTT; cdr3_aa: CAIRDRSNTGELFF
v_call: TRBV6-1; d_call: TRBD1; j_call: TRBJ2-2; clone_size: -; cdr3_nt: TGTGCCAGCAGTGGTCCCGGGACAGGGAATGAGAACACCGGGGAGCTGTTTTTT; cdr3_aa: CASSGPGTGNENTGELFF
v_call: TRBV11-3; d_call: -; j_call: TRBJ2-7; clone_size: many; cdr3_nt: TGTGCCAGCAGCTTAGGTCTTTTGGCCTACGAGCAGTACTTC; cdr3_aa: CASSLGLLAYEQYF
v_call: TRBV19; d_call: TRBD1; j_call: TRBJ1-5; clone_size: few; cdr3_nt: TGTGCCAGTAGGGACAGGGACCATCAGCCCCAGCATTTT; cdr3_aa: CASRDRDHQPQHF
v_call: TRBV12-5; d_call: -; j_call: TRBJ1-2; clone_size: many; cdr3_nt: TGTGCTAGTGGTTCCGGGGTTTTCTATGGCTACACCTTC; cdr3_aa: CASGSGVFYGYTF
v_call: TRBV12-5; d_call: TRBD1; j_call: TRBJ1-1; clone_size: many; cdr3_nt: TGTGCTAGTGGCCCGAACCGGGACAGGGGGCGTCGGGATGCTTTCTTT; cdr3_aa: CASGPNRDRGRRDAFF
v_call: TRBV11-2; d_call: -; j_call: TRBJ2-7; clone_size: many; cdr3_nt: TGTGCCAGCAGCTTAGATGCGGGTTTCTCCTACGAGCAGTACTTC; cdr3_aa: CASSLDAGFSYEQYF
v_call: TRBV19; d_call: TRBD1; j_call: TRBJ2-7; clone_size: many; cdr3_nt: TGTGCCAGTAGTTACCAGGGGGATTCCTACGAGCAGTACTTC; cdr3_aa: CASSYQGDSYEQYF
v_call: TRBV7-3; d_call: TRBD2; j_call: TRBJ2-3; clone_size: many; cdr3_nt: TGTGCCAGCAGCCCCACTAGCGGGGTTGGAGATACGCAGTATTTT; cdr3_aa: CASSPTSGVGDTQYF
v_call: TRBV28; d_call: TRBD2; j_call: TRBJ2-2; clone_size: -; cdr3_nt: TGTGCCAGCAGCCGGGGACTAGATCACCGGGAGCTGTTTTTT; cdr3_aa: CASSRGLDHRELFF
v_call: TRBV6-1; d_call: TRBD1; j_call: TRBJ1-3; clone_size: many; cdr3_nt: TGTGCCAGCAGTCCCATGACAGGGGTTGGAAACACCATATATTTT; cdr3_aa: CASSPMTGVGNTIYF
v_call: TRBV6-8; d_call: -; j_call: TRBJ2-7; clone_size: many; cdr3_nt: TGTGCCAGAATACCAGAGGGGGACGAGCAGTACTTC; cdr3_aa: CARIPEGDEQYF
v_call: TRBV7-9; d_call: -; j_call: TRBJ1-2; clone_size: many; cdr3_nt: TGTGCCAGCAGCTTAATAGCCGACCGCGCCTTC; cdr3_aa: CASSLIADRAF
v_call: TRBV25-1; d_call: TRBD1; j_call: TRBJ2-5; clone_size: many; cdr3_nt: TGTGCCAGTTCTCAGGGGGCGAGCCCTAAGACCCAGTACTTC; cdr3_aa: CASSQGASPKTQYF
v_call: TRBV12-3/TRBV12-4; d_call: -; j_call: TRBJ2-7; clone_size: -; cdr3_nt: TGTGCCAGCAGTCCCCCCTCCGACAGTTACGAGCAGTACTTC; cdr3_aa: CASSPPSDSYEQYF
v_call: TRBV28; d_call: TRBD1; j_call: TRBJ1-1; clone_size: -; cdr3_nt: TGTGCCAGCAGTACTACGGGAAGGGGGCTTGGGACTGAAGCTTTCTTT; cdr3_aa: CASSTTGRGLGTEAFF
v_call: TRBV2; d_call: -; j_call: TRBJ2-5; clone_size: few; cdr3_nt: TGTGCCAGCAGCGTGGGGGTTCGGGCAGAGACCCAGTACTTC; cdr3_aa: CASSVGVRAETQYF
v_call: TRBV13; d_call: -; j_call: TRBJ2-7; clone_size: many; cdr3_nt: TGTGCCAGCAGCCCCCCATCGACGTTATCCTACGAGCAGTACTTC; cdr3_aa: CASSPPSTLSYEQYF
v_call: TRBV27; d_call: -; j_call: TRBJ1-2; clone_size: -; cdr3_nt: TGTGCCAGCAGTCTGACAGCCTCGGGAGGCTACACCTTC; cdr3_aa: CASSLTASGGYTF
v_call: TRBV6-1; d_call: TRBD1; j_call: TRBJ1-1; clone_size: -; cdr3_nt: TGTGCCAGCACCAAGGACAGGGTGAACACTGAAGCTTTCTTT; cdr3_aa: CASTKDRVNTEAFF
v_call: TRBV7-2; d_call: -; j_call: TRBJ2-2; clone_size: once; cdr3_nt: TGTGCCAGCAGCTTAGGGACTTCTGCCGGGGAGCTGTTTTTT; cdr3_aa: CASSLGTSAGELFF